These 25 T cell receptor beta chains share one sample of origin, sequenced in a study of cytomegalovirus exposure and HLA in healthy donors. PCR employed 60 Vbeta and 13 Jbeta primers. TCRdb keeps only in-frame clones here, not all; method: immunoSEQ multiplex PCR. The sample records 150,000 to 200,000 clones, around 82% being singletons. Specimen: PBMCs. These receptors were collected from a woman aged 45-65 years in good health and CMV-seropositive.

The chain is built from TRBV18 and TRBJ1-5; D is undetermined. V dropped 2 bases and J dropped 0 bases, with 11 bases sitting between them. CDR1 and CDR2 (germline): KGHSH, LQKENI. This CDR3 spans 16 amino acids. CDR3 coding DNA: TGTGCCAGCTCACCAACCACAAGTAATAGCAATCAGCCCCAGCATTTT. Residues: CASSPTTSNSNQPQHF.

V and J are TRBV30 and TRBJ1-3; D unresolved. Between the trimmed V and J ends, which lost 5 bases and 4 bases, there was a span of 15 bases. CDR1 is GTSNPN and CDR2 is SVGIG in the germline V gene (reference sequence). CDR3 length equals 14 residues. The CDR3 is CAWDPRGSGNTIYF. The CDR3 region has the DNA TGTGCCTGGGACCCTCGCGGATCGGGAAACACCATATATTTT.

The chain uses TRBV5-4 and TRBJ2-2, with a weak D call TRBD2 (7 bases). Deletions cut 1 base from V and 7 bases from J, with 17 bases between. Germline loops: CDR1 SGHNT, CDR2 YYREEE (reference sequence). The CDR3 is 16 residues long. The CDR3 here is CASSLIGGGAHGELFF. The CDR3 DNA sequence: TGTGCCAGCAGCTTGATCGGTGGGGGGGCACACGGGGAGCTGTTTTTT.

The genes are TRBV9 and TRBJ1-1; 8 bases match TRBD1. Trimming took 1 base from V and 5 from J; bases not matched to a gene: 4. This CDR3 has 14 residues. Germline lookup yields CDR1 SGDLS and CDR2 YYNGEE. The CDR3 DNA is TGTGCCAGCAGCGTATTCACAGGGGGGACTGAAGCTTTCTTT. It encodes CASSVFTGGTEAFF.

The rearrangement links TRBV6-6 to TRBJ1-4, with D possibly being TRBD1 (5 bases). The CDR3 has 15 residues. From germline, CDR1 is MNHNY and CDR2 SVGAGI (reference sequence). V was shortened by 7 bases and J by 6 bases, with 18 bases between the two germline ends. CDR3 in DNA: TGTGCCAGCACCTACCCTGGGGGAGGGGATGAAAAACTGTTTTTT. Residues: CASTYPGGGDEKLFF.

The chain links TRBV12-5 to TRBJ2-1; 9 bases agree with TRBD2. Germline loops: CDR1 LGHNT, CDR2 FRNRAP. Trimming at V came to 5 bases and at J to 4 bases, leaving 9 bases not matched to a gene. The CDR3 sequence is 16 residues long. The CDR3 bases are TGTGCTAGTGGTCCCCCCCGGCGGGGGGGGTACAATGAGCAGTTCTTC. This translates into CASGPPRRGGYNEQFF.

The chain combines TRBV11-3 with TRBJ2-1, with D uncertain. Trimming stripped 0 bases from V and 9 bases from J, with 12 bases between. The CDR3 extends over 14 amino acids. Germline V gene data show CDR1 as SGHNT and CDR2 as YENEEA. The CDR3: CASSLDRSLGEQFF. The CDR3 bases are TGTGCCAGCAGCTTAGATCGGAGCTTGGGTGAGCAGTTCTTC.

A single count supports this clone. The chain uses TRBV9 and TRBJ1-6; D not certain. This CDR3 is 16 amino acids long. V shed 0 bases and J shed 3 bases, with 10 bases lying between them. Looked up from germline, CDR1 is SGDLS and CDR2 is YYNGEE. The CDR3 DNA sequence: TGTGCCAGCAGCGTAGGAGGGAACAACTATAATTCACCCCTCCACTTT. It specifies CASSVGGNNYNSPLHF.

CDR3: CASNGQAGNTIYF. CDR3 sequence (DNA): TGTGCCAGCAATGGACAGGCTGGAAACACCATATATTTT. The genes are TRBV6-1 and TRBJ1-3, with 7 bases fitting TRBD1. CDR3 size: 13 residues. Germline V gives CDR1 MNHNS, CDR2 SASEGT. V was pared by 7 bases and J by 2 bases, with 2 bases of the junction left unmatched.

This rearrangement joins TRBV5-1 to TRBJ1-1; 11 bases fit TRBD1. Per germline, CDR1 SGHRS and CDR2 YFSETQ. This CDR3 has 17 amino acids. The J segment lost 0 bases and the V segment lost 4 bases, leaving 8 bases of the junction unmatched. This CDR3 is CASSTGTGGFMNTEAFF. DNA for the CDR3: TGCGCCAGCAGCACAGGGACAGGGGGATTCATGAACACTGAAGCTTTCTTT.

The chain recombines TRBV27 with TRBJ2-7; no clear D. The CDR3 is 14 amino acids. Germline loops: CDR1 MNHEY, CDR2 SMNVEV (reference sequence). With 1 base removed from V and 6 bases from J, the gap between germline ends came to 13 bases. In DNA form, the CDR3 reads TGTGCCAGCAGTTTATTTAGTGCGAACGCCGAGCAGTACTTC. Encoded protein: CASSLFSANAEQYF.

The chain combines TRBV6-1 with TRBJ1-5, with D possibly TRBD1 on 5 matching bases. V gave up 7 bases and J gave up 1 base, with 14 bases separating them. Germline V CDR1 and CDR2: MNHNS, SASEGT. This CDR3 contains 15 residues. The CDR3 region is CASTPMGRSNQPQHF. CDR3 nucleotide sequence: TGTGCCAGCACTCCCATGGGGCGGAGCAATCAGCCCCAGCATTTT.

J is TRBJ1-5 and V is TRBV6-1, with D unresolved. This CDR3 is 15 amino acids long. V was trimmed by 5 bases and J by 2 bases, leaving 13 bases between them. In germline, CDR1 is MNHNS, CDR2 SASEGT. CDR3 coding DNA: TGTGCCAGCAGTCCTCTGGGAGGAGGCAATCAGCCCCAGCATTTT. Its protein is CASSPLGGGNQPQHF.

The rearrangement joins TRBV4-1 to TRBJ1-5; D remains unclear. The V gene lost 1 base and the J gene lost 0 bases, with 7 bases spanning the gap. Germline CDR1 and CDR2: MGHRA and YSYEKL. The CDR3 has 15 amino acids. The CDR3 DNA follows: TGCGCCAGCAGCCAAGTACAGTATAGCAATCAGCCCCAGCATTTT. It codes for CASSQVQYSNQPQHF.

This chain uses TRBV7-2 with TRBJ1-2; possibly TRBD1 for D (5 bases). Germline V gene sequence: CDR1 SGHTA, CDR2 FQGNSA. The V end was cut by 6 bases, the J end by 2 bases, with 10 bases between. CDR3 length equals 13 residues. CDR3 sequence: CASRLPGNYGYTF. In nucleotides, the CDR3 is TGTGCCAGCAGGCTTCCAGGGAACTATGGCTACACCTTC.

The chain has TRBV28 and TRBJ2-1, with D possibly matching TRBD1 (6 bases). The CDR3 consists of 17 residues. Germline V gene data show CDR1 as MDHEN and CDR2 as SYDVKM. V was cut by 3 bases and J by 0 bases, with 15 bases left in between. DNA for the CDR3: TGTGCCAGCAGTTTCCAAACAGGGAGAAGCTCCTACAATGAGCAGTTCTTC. Encoded protein: CASSFQTGRSSYNEQFF.

The rearrangement joins TRBV5-1 to TRBJ1-4, with 10 positions matching TRBD1. Germline assignment: CDR1 SGHRS and CDR2 YFSETQ. V trimming: 2 bases; J trimming: 9 bases; junction bases outside the gene matches: 4. The length of the CDR3 is 14 residues. CDR3 in amino acids: CASSFGTGDQKLFF. CDR3 nucleotide sequence: TGCGCCAGCAGCTTCGGGACAGGGGACCAAAAACTGTTTTTT.

This clone was found a few times. V gene TRBV7-3 combines with J gene TRBJ2-3; TRBD2 agrees at 9 bases. The CDR3 extends over 16 amino acids. Germline V gives CDR1 SGHTA, CDR2 FQGTGA. The J segment lost 4 bases and the V segment lost 2 bases, leaving 7 bases of the junction unmatched. The CDR3 DNA follows: TGTGCCAGCAGCTTAGTTAGCGGGGGCCTCCCAGATACGCAGTATTTT. This gives the protein CASSLVSGGLPDTQYF.

This clone has just a few counts. V usage is TRBV14 and J usage is TRBJ2-1; TRBD2 aligns across 11 bases. The germline V gene has CDR1 SGHDN and CDR2 FVKESK. This CDR3 is 15 amino acids long. V lost 4 bases to trimming and J lost 8 bases; unmatched junction nucleotides: 7. CDR3 DNA: TGTGCCAGCAGCCGAGATAGCGGGGGGGCCCATGAGCAGTTCTTC. Its translation is CASSRDSGGAHEQFF.

There are a few counts of this clone. J is TRBJ1-1 and V is TRBV18; TRBD1 might be the D (5 bases). V gave up 0 bases and J gave up 4 bases, with 15 bases separating them. The CDR3 extends over 16 amino acids. In germline, CDR1 is KGHSH, CDR2 LQKENI. The DNA of the CDR3 is TGTGCCAGCTCACCACCGATCGGGGGAGTAGCCACTGAAGCTTTCTTT. This translates into CASSPPIGGVATEAFF.

The rearrangement joins TRBV4-1 to TRBJ1-1; D may be TRBD1 (5 bases). This CDR3 comprises 16 residues. In germline, CDR1 is MGHRA, CDR2 YSYEKL. V was trimmed by 1 base and J by 4 bases, leaving 16 bases between them. CDR3 region: CASSQVLAPGGTEAFF. The DNA for the CDR3 is TGCGCCAGCAGCCAAGTCCTGGCCCCCGGGGGCACTGAAGCTTTCTTT.

The V call is TRBV18, the J call TRBJ1-5; the D gene is possibly TRBD1 (6 bases). Trimming took 5 bases from V and 0 from J, leaving 11 bases between them. The CDR3 totals 15 residues. Per the germline V gene, CDR1 is KGHSH and CDR2 is LQKENI. CDR3 loop: CASSNTGNSNQPQHF. The CDR3 DNA follows: TGTGCCAGCTCAAACACAGGGAATAGCAATCAGCCCCAGCATTTT.

The chain has TRBV5-5 and TRBJ2-5; 8 bases align to TRBD2. The CDR3 contains 18 residues. CDR1 SGHKS and CDR2 YYEKEE come from the germline V gene (reference sequence). J lost 5 bases, V lost 4 bases, and 19 bases had no gene match. CDR3 region: CASSLEGAGAQYKETQYF. CDR3 coding DNA: TGTGCCAGCAGCCTGGAGGGAGCGGGGGCCCAATATAAGGAGACCCAGTACTTC.

V and J are TRBV6-5 and TRBJ1-2; D is possibly TRBD1 (6 bases). Germline loops: CDR1 MNHEY, CDR2 SVGAGI. The CDR3 consists of 15 residues. The germline V and J ends were trimmed by 4 bases and 0 bases, with 12 bases remaining between them. CDR3 DNA: TGTGCCAGCAGTTCGGAAGGGGGACCTAACTATGGCTACACCTTC. It translates to CASSSEGGPNYGYTF.

The chain links TRBV5-1 to TRBJ2-1; D call uncertain. Germline assignment: CDR1 SGHRS and CDR2 YFSETQ. The CDR3 has 16 residues. Trimming removed 3 bases from V and 6 bases from J, with 19 bases in between. The CDR3 DNA follows: TGCGCCAGCAGCTCCGAACCCGGGTCCATGGGCAATGAGCAGTTCTTC. Its protein is CASSSEPGSMGNEQFF.